This T cell receptor beta chain was found in a study of blood T cell repertoires in COVID-19 (dated by TCRdb to 2019 to 2021). The study in broad terms: Samples covering the acute and convalescent phases of COVID-19 were provided by collaborators in the United States, Italy and Spain. The dataset comprised deeply sampled blood TCRbeta repertoires from subjects exposed to, actively infected with, or recovered from COVID-19. Nearly every sample came with metadata listing a de-identified subject ID, COVID-19 status, age in years and sex. Samples came from the ongoing ImmuneRACE study (first 160 participants) plus 1,254 subjects from 6 global collaborators. A freely available public database, intended as a resource for researchers studying the immune response to SARS-CoV-2, is where the repertoires were released. HLA class I and class II types, where available, came from metadata supplied by the sample provider rather than from assay-based typing. The material from the prospective study consisted of cDNA or gDNA derived from T cells, B-cell-depleted T cells, or PBMCs.

Of note for this clone: No cognate antigen has been identified for it. No much larger clone exists at a distance of one base, and base qualities are not known.

TCRbeta CDR3 regions were amplified from genomic DNA by means of the immunoSEQ Assay, a bias-controlled multiplex PCR. From the authors' description of their analysis: Within the assay, amplification of reference gene primers was used to estimate how many nucleated cells each sample contained. To quantify the absolute abundance of each unique TCRbeta CDR3 rearrangement, sequence reads were collapsed and filtered. For each sample, productive Simpson clonality was calculated as the square root of Simpson's diversity index across productive rearrangements. TCRdb took over this immuneACCESS table, retaining in-frame rearrangements with V and J assigned. Such tables are incomplete; in checked studies, under half of the missing clones stem from an unresolved V gene, and the remainder is unexplained. V, J and clone size were drawn from that table, and D and trimming were deduced from the DNA. The sample table records around 340,000 clones; approximately 89% of these occur just once. The biggest ten clones account for 3.9% of the sample.

Overall study results and their limits: How much clinical and demographic metadata was included differed by source and by participant, and the metadata was provided uncurated.

One collaborating source in Seattle enrolled patients while the patients were actively infected and followed the patients over time throughout the course of disease. The collaborating institutions used their own protocols to collect whole blood in K2EDTA tubes. For TCRbeta analysis, collaborator samples were shipped as frozen whole blood, as isolated PBMCs, or as DNA extracted from either sample type. This TCR derives from a woman aged 55-70 years with COVID-19, enrolled during active disease. Sequenced material: peripheral blood.

The sequenced DNA: TGTGCCAGCAGCTTCCAGACAGGGACCTACAATGAGCAGTTCTTC. This is translated as CASSFQTGTYNEQFF. This receptor chain uses TRBV7-3 and TRBJ2-1; TRBD1 lines up with 7 middle nucleotides. Taken from cysteine to phenylalanine, the CDR3 has 15 residues. Only the CDR3 DNA is retained, 45 bases long and in frame from the first base. From V the trimming removes 3 bases and from J it removes 2 bases, while the gene matches leave 4 bases of the junction unaccounted for. The germline V gene gives CDR1 as SGHTA and CDR2 as FQGTGA.